This note documents a single T cell receptor beta chain sequence. Its antigen specificity is not known. Within one base of it there is no much larger clone, and no base qualities were kept. Enrolling through a virtual design, the prospective study's participants ranged in age from roughly 18 to 100 years and lived across around 25 United States geographic areas. To assign participants to cohorts, the prospective study relied on clinical history that participants themselves reported in a screening survey and a study questionnaire. A participant counted as exposed if, within 2 weeks of entering the study, that participant had been in contact with someone who had a PCR-confirmed or clinician-diagnosed COVID-19 case. Mobile phlebotomists in the prospective study collected whole blood, serum and a nasopharyngeal or oropharyngeal swab from every participant. Additional blood draws and questionnaires over an approximately 2-month period could optionally be provided by prospective study participants. Prospective study blood samples were shipped either frozen or at room temperature before DNA extraction.

The data derive from a study of blood T cell repertoires in COVID-19 (dated by TCRdb to about 2020). In terms of the full investigation: Samples covering the acute and convalescent phases of COVID-19 were provided by collaborators in the United States, Italy and Spain. The material from the prospective study consisted of cDNA or gDNA derived from T cells, B-cell-depleted T cells, or PBMCs. Subjects who had been exposed to COVID-19, were actively infected with it, or had recovered from it provided the deeply sampled blood TCRbeta repertoires that made up the dataset. The repertoires were released in a freely available public database intended as a resource for research on the immune response to SARS-CoV-2. Samples were obtained from the ongoing ImmuneRACE study (first 160 participants) and from about 1,300 subjects provided by 6 global collaborators. A de-identified subject ID, COVID-19 status, age in years and sex were almost always included in the sample metadata. Where available, HLA class I and class II types were obtained from metadata supplied by the sample provider rather than from assay-based typing.

TCRbeta CDR3 regions were amplified from genomic DNA using the immunoSEQ Assay, a bias-controlled multiplex PCR. As for how the authors treated the data: Nucleated cell counts per sample were estimated from amplification of reference gene primers within the assay. To quantify the absolute abundance of each unique TCRbeta CDR3 rearrangement, sequence reads were collapsed and filtered. Productive Simpson clonality was computed per sample as the square root of Simpson's diversity index over productive rearrangements. In its TCRdb copy, this immuneACCESS table keeps in-frame sequences only and misses some clones. Where compared with another copy, unresolved V genes explain less than half of these, and the others have no known cause. V and J calls and clone size follow that table, whereas D and trimming were derived from the DNA. The sample profile shows about 150,000 clones; about 90% of them were found once. The top ten constitute roughly 4% of the sample.

Taken from cysteine to phenylalanine, the CDR3 has 17 residues. The entry retains the CDR3 DNA only, 51 bases that are in frame from base 1. Based on the germline V gene, the CDR1 and CDR2 sequences are MDHEN and SYDVKM. For this chain, trimming is 4 bases at the V end and 0 bases at the J end, and the number of junction bases without a gene match is 5. Study-wide conclusions, independent of this receptor: How much clinical and demographic metadata was included differed by source and by participant, and the metadata was provided uncurated.

This clonotype was obtained from a woman between 35 and 50 years old who had been exposed to COVID-19. The chain is made from TRBV28 and TRBJ2-4, and 11 junctional nucleotides match TRBD2. Sequenced: PBMCs or T cells enriched from blood (not recorded which). The CDR3 reads as follows: CASSSPTSGVAKNIQYF. The DNA is TGTGCCAGCAGTTCACCGACTAGCGGGGTAGCCAAAAACATTCAGTACTTC.